A selection of T cell receptor beta chains follows, all from one sample in a study of OX40 agonist ivuxolimab in advanced cancers. The data were produced by immunoSEQ multiplex PCR, yet TCRdb's version contains in-frame clones alone and is incomplete. The sample lists fewer than 70,000 clones, 84% occurring once. The source material was CD4+ or CD8+ T cells sorted from blood, sampled in a trial of the OX40 agonist ivuxolimab. The source is an adult with an advanced solid tumor such as melanoma, head and neck, liver or kidney cancer. Each CDR3 is given with its conserved first and last residue. D genes are given only for firm matches. Clone size, where shown, is once, few, many, or a class for clones that have expanded.

NA	TRBV11-2	TRBJ1-2	NA	TGTGCCAGCAGCTTACGGGGCGACCAAGACTATGGCTACACCTTC	CASSLRGDQDYGYTF
NA	TRBV10-2	TRBJ2-1	NA	TGCGCCAGCAGTGAGTTGGGTTACAATGAGCAGTTCTTC	CASSELGYNEQFF
NA	TRBV29-1	TRBJ2-1	NA	TGCAGCGTTGTTCCAGCTTCTGCAAATGAGCAGTTCTTC	CSVVPASANEQFF
NA	TRBV19	TRBJ2-2	NA	TGTGCCAGTACCCCAGGGGGGAACGGGGAGCTGTTTTTT	CASTPGGNGELFF
NA	TRBV28	TRBJ1-5	NA	TGTGCCAGCAGGAAGAGTCTTCTTAGCAATCAGCCCCAGCATTTT	CASRKSLLSNQPQHF
NA	TRBV7-8	TRBJ2-1	TRBD1	TGTGCCAGCAGCTTAGGGACAGGGGGCAGGGATGAGCAGTTCTTC	CASSLGTGGRDEQFF
NA	TRBV4-1	TRBJ2-5	TRBD1	TGCGCCAGCAGCCGGACCGGGACAGATGAAGAGACCCAGTACTTC	CASSRTGTDEETQYF
NA	TRBV7-2	TRBJ1-5	NA	TGTGCCAGCAGCCGGGCGTCAGGAAGGCCCCAGCATTTT	CASSRASGRPQHF
NA	TRBV28	TRBJ2-2	NA	TGTGCCAGCGAAGAACCGCGCACCGGGGAGCTGTTTTTT	CASEEPRTGELFF
NA	TRBV7-8	TRBJ1-2	TRBD1	TGTGCCAGCAGCTTAGCGCCAGACAGGGGGCGGGGTGGCTACACCTTC	CASSLAPDRGRGGYTF
NA	TRBV19	TRBJ1-2	NA	TGTGCCAGTAGTCGATCCCCCGATCACAGGGATTACAGCTATGGCTACACCTTC	CASSRSPDHRDYSYGYTF
NA	TRBV4-3	TRBJ1-2	NA	TGCGCCAGCAGCCAAGAGCAGGCTGTTGGCTACACCTTC	CASSQEQAVGYTF
NA	TRBV6-5	TRBJ2-7	TRBD1	TGTGCCAGCAGGGCTCAGGGGGACGTAACCTACGAGCAGTACTTC	CASRAQGDVTYEQYF
NA	TRBV5-4	TRBJ2-5	NA	TGTGCCAGCAGCTTGAGGAGCGGGCGGTTGGAGACCCAGTACTTC	CASSLRSGRLETQYF
NA	TRBV30	TRBJ2-5	NA	TGTGCCTGGAGGCGGTCGCGAGAGACCCAGTACTTC	CAWRRSRETQYF
NA	TRBV11-1	TRBJ2-7	TRBD2	TGTGCCAGCAGCTCGGCGGGACTAGCGGGTCCGTACGAGCAGTACTTC	CASSSAGLAGPYEQYF
NA	TRBV10-3	TRBJ1-1	NA	TGTGCCATCAGTGAGTCGAATGTGGGGACTGAAGCTTTCTTT	CAISESNVGTEAFF
NA	TRBV30	TRBJ1-3	NA	TGTGCCTGGAGGCCCCCCTCTGGAAACACCATATATTTT	CAWRPPSGNTIYF
NA	TRBV11-3	TRBJ2-1	TRBD2	TGTGCCAGCAGCTTAGACTCACTAGCGGGAGATCACAATGAGCAGTTCTTC	CASSLDSLAGDHNEQFF
NA	TRBV5-1	TRBJ2-7	NA	TGCGCCAGCAGCTTAGGGGTTAGCTCCTACGAGCAGTACTTC	CASSLGVSSYEQYF
NA	TRBV11-2	TRBJ2-3	NA	TGTGCCAGCAGCCTACAGCGAGATACGCAGTATTTT	CASSLQRDTQYF
NA	TRBV6-5	TRBJ2-7	NA	TGTGCCAGCAGTTACTCTGGGGGGCACGAGCAGTACTTC	CASSYSGGHEQYF
NA	TRBV5-1	TRBJ1-3	NA	TGCGCCAGCAGCTCGGGGGCAGCGACCAACGAAGGGCTGTATTTT	CASSSGAATNEGLYF
NA	TRBV7-2	TRBJ1-2	TRBD1	TGTGCCAGCAGCTCCCAAGGACAGGGGGCTGGGGGCTACACCTTC	CASSSQGQGAGGYTF
NA	TRBV10-3	TRBJ2-5	TRBD2	TGTGCCATCAGTGATCCAGCGGGAGCGGGAGAGACCCAGTACTTC	CAISDPAGAGETQYF
NA	TRBV6-5	TRBJ2-7	NA	TGTGCCAGCAGTTACTCCAGGGAAGTATACGAGCAGTACTTC	CASSYSREVYEQYF
few	TRBV28	TRBJ1-5	TRBD1	TGTGCCAGCATGGGACAGGGGTTTGGCAATCAGCCCCAGCATTTT	CASMGQGFGNQPQHF
NA	TRBV6-5	TRBJ1-5	NA	TGTGCCAGCAGTAAACAGCCCCAGCATTTT	CASSKQPQHF
NA	TRBV4-1	TRBJ2-1	NA	TGCGCCAGCAGCCAGTTAACAGGAGACAATGAGCAGTTCTTC	CASSQLTGDNEQFF
NA	TRBV10-3	TRBJ2-7	NA	TGTGCCATCAGTGAGTGGGAGCGGTCCTACGAGCAGTACTTC	CAISEWERSYEQYF
NA	TRBV4-3	TRBJ2-2	TRBD2	TGCGCCAGCAGCCGGACCCTCCCGGGACTAGCATTTAGCACCGGGGAGCTGTTTTTT	CASSRTLPGLAFSTGELFF
NA	TRBV5-1	TRBJ2-3	NA	TGCGCCAGCAGCTTGGTACAGGGAGGTCGAGATACGCAGTATTTT	CASSLVQGGRDTQYF
NA	TRBV5-8	TRBJ2-1	NA	TGTGCCAGCAGCCTGAGCGGTGGGGCCAATGAGCAGTTCTTC	CASSLSGGANEQFF
NA	TRBV5-5	TRBJ2-3	NA	TGTGCCAGCCGGACGGGCACTAGCACAGATACGCAGTATTTT	CASRTGTSTDTQYF
NA	TRBV27	TRBJ2-1	NA	TGTGCCAGCAGCCCTATGGCCGGCACATCTTATTACAATGAGCAGTTCTTC	CASSPMAGTSYYNEQFF
NA	TRBV6-1	TRBJ2-7	NA	TGTGCCAGCAGTGAAGTGAATGGCTCCTACGAGCAGTACTTC	CASSEVNGSYEQYF
once	TRBV6-1	TRBJ1-4	NA	TGTGCCAGCAGTGAAGATGGCCGGGTGGGATATGAAAAACTGTTTTTT	CASSEDGRVGYEKLFF
NA	TRBV6-6	TRBJ1-3	NA	TGTGCCAGCAGTTACAAGGCCAGGGAGGGAAACACCATATATTTT	CASSYKAREGNTIYF
NA	TRBV9	TRBJ1-1	NA	TGTGCCAGCAGCTCCGGGACCCTGCGGACTGAAGCTTTCTTT	CASSSGTLRTEAFF
NA	TRBV7-6	TRBJ1-4	NA	TGTGCCAGCAGCTTAGCGGGACGGCGTGAAAAACTGTTTTTT	CASSLAGRREKLFF
NA	TRBV7-9	TRBJ2-7	NA	TGTGCCAGCAGCTTCGACAGAACCTACGAGCAGTACTTC	CASSFDRTYEQYF
NA	TRBV28	TRBJ2-3	NA	TGTGCCAGCTTCGGGATTCGAGATACGCAGTATTTT	CASFGIRDTQYF